The 9 T cell receptor beta chains below all came from one sample that was sequenced in a study of response to subunit inactivated influenza vaccine. TCRdb reprocessed the RT-PCR reads with MiXCR, giving one entry per CDR3 protein. The table has about 500,000 distinct CDR3 sequences, 16% seen once. The source material was CD4+ T cells sorted from PBMCs, sampled roughly 24 months after vaccination. The receptors derive from a man aged 45-69 years who received an inactivated influenza vaccine.

This clonotype was observed many times. The V and J genes are TRBV20-1 and TRBJ2-3, with 7 bases that match TRBD2. The CDR3 is made up of 15 amino acids. V gave up 1 base and J gave up 2 bases; unmatched junction bases: 6. Looked up from germline, CDR1 is DFQATT and CDR2 is SNEGSKA (reference sequence). The CDR3 reads CSARGGSGSTDTQYF. The CDR3 nucleotides read TGCAGTGCTAGAGGCGGTAGCGGGTCCACAGATACGCAGTATTTT.

The chain recombines TRBV4-2 with TRBJ1-1, with 7 bases identical to TRBD1. The J segment lost 11 bases and the V segment lost 3 bases, leaving 9 bases of the junction unmatched. Germline CDR1 is LGHNA and CDR2 is YNFKEQ. This CDR3 has 13 residues. CDR3 region: CASSQRVEQGAFF. Written as DNA, the CDR3 is TGTGCCAGCAGCCAGCGAGTGGAACAGGGGGCTTTCTTT.

The V and J genes are TRBV28 and TRBJ2-7, with TRBD2 matching over 10 bases. The CDR3 has 16 amino acids. Germline V lookup: CDR1 MDHEN, CDR2 SYDVKM. Trimming removed 7 bases from V and 7 bases from J; junction bases left unmatched: 16. Written as DNA, the CDR3 is TGTGCCAGCAAGCCTTTCAGCGGGAGGGCCGTAGAAGAGCAGTACTTC. Its translation is CASKPFSGRAVEEQYF.

The chain carries TRBV20-1 and TRBJ1-5; D may be TRBD1 (6 bases). Trimming shortened V by 6 bases and J by 2 bases, and 17 bases separated the two germline ends. Germline CDR1 DFQATT, CDR2 SNEGSKA (reference sequence). The CDR3 length is 15 residues. CDR3 protein: CSAPQRGGGNQPQHF. Written as DNA, the CDR3 is TGCAGTGCGCCTCAAAGAGGGGGAGGCAATCAGCCCCAGCATTTT.

CDR3 in amino acids: CSSGQGNTEAFF. The CDR3 DNA reads as TGCAGTTCCGGACAGGGAAACACTGAAGCTTTCTTT. V gene TRBV20-1 combines with J gene TRBJ1-1, with TRBD1 matching 8 bases. The V gene end was trimmed by 8 bases and the J gene end by 2 bases; junction bases not matched to a gene: 4. Germline loops: CDR1 DFQATT, CDR2 SNEGSKA (reference sequence). The CDR3 totals 12 residues.

A few counts support this clonotype. A clone one base away is much larger, so this may be a read error. In nucleotides, the CDR3 is TGCGCCAGCAGCGCTGGCGACTCACCCCTCCACTTT. This sequence encodes CASSAGDSPLHF. The chain carries TRBV5-1 and TRBJ1-6; D remains ambiguous. Trimming left V 4 bases short and J 10 bases short, with 9 bases between. The germline V gene has CDR1 SGHRS and CDR2 YFSETQ. The CDR3 extends over 12 amino acids.

This clonotype came up a few times. The chain is built from TRBV2 and TRBJ1-4; D remains unclear. The CDR3 has 13 amino acids. The ends were cut back, 8 bases at V and 13 bases at J, with 20 bases in the middle. In germline, CDR1 is SNHLY, CDR2 FYNNEI. CDR3 residues: CASCHLTSRVLFF. The DNA for the CDR3 is TGTGCCAGCTGTCATCTAACTTCTCGGGTACTGTTTTTT.

In this sample, this clonotype turned up a few times. This sequence joins TRBV12-3 or TRBV12-4 and TRBJ2-1; tentatively, D is TRBD2 (5 bases). The CDR3 runs 14 residues. Trimming shortened V by 0 bases and J by 10 bases, and 13 bases separated the two germline ends. The DNA of the CDR3 is TGTGCCAGCAGTTTAGCGTCAGAGGGAAGAGAGCAGTTCTTC. It is translated as CASSLASEGREQFF.

The gene calls are TRBV6-5 and TRBJ1-2; 9 bases line up with TRBD1. CDR3 size: 16 residues. Trimming at V came to 0 bases and at J to 3 bases, leaving 5 bases not matched to a gene. Germline V gives CDR1 MNHEY, CDR2 SVGAGI. DNA for the CDR3: TGTGCCAGCAGTTACTCGCCAAGGACAGGGGACTATGGCTACACCTTC. This translates into CASSYSPRTGDYGYTF.